The sequence of this T cell receptor (beta chain) was determined in a study of shared clonotypes between healthy human individuals. Study results and limitations: Of the naive CD4 clonotypes, approximately 5% were shared across four donors.

Trimming removed 1 base from V and 0 bases from J, with 7 bases in between. Per germline, CDR1 SGHDT and CDR2 YYEEEE. This CDR3 comprises 14 residues. For this clone: Its target is not known.

The table came from immunoSEQ multiplex PCR; TCRdb's copy has only in-frame clones and leaves some out. Among 2 million to 2.5 million clones listed, approximately 96% were seen once. The origin of this receptor is a man between 18 and 35 years old in good health. Sequences were obtained from naive CD4+ T cells sorted from blood. Subset given: CD45RA+ positively selected. The rearrangement uses TRBV5-6 and TRBJ1-1; no reliable D call. The CDR3 sequence is CASSLRSLNTEAFF. In nucleotides, the CDR3 is TGTGCCAGCAGCTTGAGGTCCTTGAACACTGAAGCTTTCTTT.